This entry concerns a single T cell receptor beta chain. This sample was included in a study of blood T cell repertoires in COVID-19. Study-level information: Researchers got acute and convalescent COVID-19 samples from the United States, Italy and Spain. From T cells, B-cell-depleted T cells, or PBMCs came the material, which was cDNA or gDNA.

Trimming stripped 3 bases from V and 3 bases from J, with 8 bases between. CDR1 is MNHNS, CDR2 SASEGT, per germline. There are 13 residues in the CDR3. This table comes from immunoSEQ multiplex PCR, and its TCRdb copy is limited to in-frame clones, with some not included. The sample contains approximately 85,000 clones, just over 85% of which appear only once. This clonotype was sampled from a man over 45 with active or convalescent COVID-19. The sequencing sample was made of peripheral blood. This chain uses TRBV6-1 with TRBJ2-5; D is unresolved. Here the CDR3 DNA reads TGTGCCAGCAGTGACACCAGGAAAGAGACCCAGTACTTC. This gives the protein CASSDTRKETQYF.